This entry concerns a single T cell receptor (beta chain). The entry originates in a study of blood T cell repertoires in COVID-19. On the study more broadly: Sources were T cells, B-cell-depleted T cells, or PBMCs; the material itself was cDNA or gDNA.

The CDR3 contains 14 residues. Per the authors' pipeline: Reference gene primer amplification in the assay estimated nucleated cell counts. Assay used: immunoSEQ multiplex PCR; TCRdb lists only in-frame clones, some missing. V and J calls and clone size come straight from that table; D and trimming were deduced from the DNA. This sample has 150,000 to 200,000 clones; 70% to 90% occur once, and the top ten carry roughly 11%. The receptor's source is a human donor with active or convalescent COVID-19. The donor label of this sample is uncertain. This sequence joins TRBV21-1 and TRBJ1-2; TRBD1 is the table's D call, not checked against the DNA. TRBV21-1 is a pseudogene. What was sequenced was peripheral blood. Here the CDR3 DNA reads TGTGCCAGCAGCAAGTCCAGGGGTGGCTATGGCTACACCTTC. This gives the protein CASSKSRGGYGYTF.